These 3 T cell receptor beta chains originate from one sample sequenced in a study of identical twins. TCRdb reprocessed the 5' RACE reads via MiXCR and lists one record per CDR3 protein. The data show some 100,000 distinct CDR3 sequences, 5.9% seen once. The specimen was memory T cells sorted from blood. The receptors originated from a woman between 50 and 59 years old in good health.

At least ten counts were recorded for this clonotype. The rearrangement joins TRBV27 to TRBJ1-5, with D possibly being TRBD1 (6 bases). V lost 6 bases and J 4 bases, leaving 25 bases between the germline ends. This CDR3 spans 18 amino acids. The germline V gene has CDR1 MNHEY and CDR2 SMNVEV (reference sequence). The CDR3 region has the DNA TGTGCCAGCAGCCTCCAACCCTCTCACAGGGATCGGAATCAGCCCCAGCATTTT. Protein: CASSLQPSHRDRNQPQHF.

This clonotype was seen at least ten times. The chain uses TRBV5-1 and TRBJ2-5; D perhaps matches TRBD2 (6 bases). Germline V gene sequence: CDR1 SGHRS, CDR2 YFSETQ. The germline V and J ends were trimmed by 5 bases and 2 bases, with 10 bases remaining between them. This CDR3 region has 13 residues. The CDR3 loop reads CASSMAGQETQYF. Written as DNA, the CDR3 is TGCGCCAGCAGTATGGCGGGGCAAGAGACCCAGTACTTC.

This clonotype was observed at least ten times. The V call is TRBV11-2, the J call TRBJ2-7; the match to TRBD1 covers 9 bases. This CDR3 spans 15 amino acids. Trimming removed 6 bases from V and 1 base from J; junction bases left unmatched: 7. Germline values: CDR1 SGHAT, CDR2 FQNNGV. The CDR3 here is CASRPNRGPSYEQYF. The CDR3 DNA reads TGTGCCAGCAGACCGAACAGGGGGCCTTCCTACGAGCAGTACTTC.